This T cell receptor (beta chain) was profiled in a study of CD4 T cells in relation to SARS-CoV-2 and coronaviruses. The unexposed donors gave CD4+ T cells in 2011-2018, prior to COVID-19. The cells were cultured for 9 to 11 days before CD4+ T cells were isolated. A note on this clone: Its target is unknown.

The method was immunoSEQ multiplex PCR; TCRdb's version includes in-frame clones alone and lacks a portion of them. Among about 15,000 clones listed, 76% were seen once. CDR3 length equals 12 residues. Germline V gene sequence: CDR1 SGHRS, CDR2 YFSETQ. V was clipped by 4 bases and J by 7 bases; unmatched bases: 3. This clonotype was sampled from a human donor in good health. The genes are TRBV5-1 and TRBJ2-7; 9 nucleotides match TRBD2. The sequenced sample was CD4+ T cells from PBMCs, cultured in vitro. This chain's CDR3 is CASSPRGGEQYF. The CDR3 bases are TGCGCCAGCAGCCCGCGGGGGGGGGAGCAGTACTTC.